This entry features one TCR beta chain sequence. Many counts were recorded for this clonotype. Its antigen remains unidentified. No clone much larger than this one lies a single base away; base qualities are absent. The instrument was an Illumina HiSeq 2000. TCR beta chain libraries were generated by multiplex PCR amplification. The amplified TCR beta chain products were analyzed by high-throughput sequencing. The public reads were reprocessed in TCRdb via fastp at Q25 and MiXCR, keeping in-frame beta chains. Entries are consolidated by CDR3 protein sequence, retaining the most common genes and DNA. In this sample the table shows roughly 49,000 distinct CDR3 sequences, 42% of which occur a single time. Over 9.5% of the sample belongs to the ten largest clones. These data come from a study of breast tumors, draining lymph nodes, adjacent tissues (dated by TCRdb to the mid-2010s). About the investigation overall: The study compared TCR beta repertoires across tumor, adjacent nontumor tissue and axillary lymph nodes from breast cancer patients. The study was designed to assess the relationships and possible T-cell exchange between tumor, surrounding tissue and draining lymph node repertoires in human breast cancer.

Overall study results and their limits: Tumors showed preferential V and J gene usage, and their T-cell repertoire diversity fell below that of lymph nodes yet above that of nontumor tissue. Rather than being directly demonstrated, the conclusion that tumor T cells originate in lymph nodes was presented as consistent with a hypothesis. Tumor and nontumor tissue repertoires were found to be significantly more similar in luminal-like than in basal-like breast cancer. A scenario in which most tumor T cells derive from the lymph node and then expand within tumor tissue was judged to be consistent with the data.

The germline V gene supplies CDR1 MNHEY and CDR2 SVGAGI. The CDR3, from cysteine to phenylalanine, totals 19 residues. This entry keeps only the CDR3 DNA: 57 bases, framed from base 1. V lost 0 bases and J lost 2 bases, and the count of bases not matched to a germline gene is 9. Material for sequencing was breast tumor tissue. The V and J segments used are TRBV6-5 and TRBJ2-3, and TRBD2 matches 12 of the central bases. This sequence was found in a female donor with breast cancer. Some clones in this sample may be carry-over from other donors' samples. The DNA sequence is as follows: TGTGCCAGCAGTTACTCTACGGTCCTAGCGGGAGGGGCCACAGATACGCAGTATTTT. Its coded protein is CASSYSTVLAGGATDTQYF.